This T cell receptor (beta chain) is from a study of T cells in Graves' hyperthyroidism and ophthalmopathy. The CDR3 length is 15 residues. Trimming left V 7 bases short and J 0 bases short, with 14 bases between. This clonotype was picked up many times. The definition of stable Graves' hyperthyroidism was no ophthalmopathy progression within 18 months. RNA transcripts served as the template for amplifying TCR beta CDR3 regions. Initially, a first-round RT-PCR of the TCR CDR3 employed the HTBI primer set. TCRdb reanalysed the multiplex PCR reads using MiXCR and keeps one entry per CDR3 protein. Here the sample spans approximately 400,000 distinct CDR3 sequences, around 14% being singletons.

The genes are TRBV12-3 or TRBV12-4 and TRBJ2-3; a weak D match, TRBD2 (6 bases). The source of this sequence is a woman under 40 with Graves' hyperthyroidism. The sequenced material came from blood. The CDR3 reads CASTLGTASTDTQYF. The CDR3 DNA reads as TGTGCCAGCACCCTAGGGACTGCTAGCACAGATACGCAGTATTTT.